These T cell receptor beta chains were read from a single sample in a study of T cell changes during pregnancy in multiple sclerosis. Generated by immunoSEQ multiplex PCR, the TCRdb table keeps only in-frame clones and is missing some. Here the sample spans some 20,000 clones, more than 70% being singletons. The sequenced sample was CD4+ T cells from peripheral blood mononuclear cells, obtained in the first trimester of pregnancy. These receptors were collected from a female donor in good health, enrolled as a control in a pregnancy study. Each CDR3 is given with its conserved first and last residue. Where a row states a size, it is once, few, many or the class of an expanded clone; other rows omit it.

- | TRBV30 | CASSRRRREKLFF
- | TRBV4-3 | CASSQVGSGGEKLFF
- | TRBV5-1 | CASMGDYDYNEQFF
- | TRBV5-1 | CASSPPRWETQYF
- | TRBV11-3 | CASSGGGPNEQFF
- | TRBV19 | CASSIDWAYEQYF
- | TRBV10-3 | CAISDMAGQRIYGYTF
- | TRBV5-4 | CASSLLGGGRCRKYF
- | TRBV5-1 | CASSLGDSPNEKLFF
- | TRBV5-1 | CASSLVPPSDEQYF
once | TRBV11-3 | CASSSWGQQNSGNTIYF
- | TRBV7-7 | CASSRAGTGELFF
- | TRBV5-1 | CASSPDGTGVGYTF
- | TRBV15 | CATSRDRFEDSYEQYF
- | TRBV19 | CASSSGGKGGEQFF
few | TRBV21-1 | CASSKEYGGRFVLDTQYF
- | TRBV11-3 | CASRAGPQNGYTF
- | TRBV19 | CASSRREGPWNEQFF
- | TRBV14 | CASSQEGRPLKGYTF
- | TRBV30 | CAWRAGTRGGETQYF
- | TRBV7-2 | CASSQTSGGINEQFF
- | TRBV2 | CASSENTGATQPQHF
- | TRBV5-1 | CASSFGSTYEQYF
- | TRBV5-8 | CASSSETGPFGNTIYF
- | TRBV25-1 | CASSEFFGVGGEKLFF
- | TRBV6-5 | CASSYSGTYGYTF
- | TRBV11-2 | CASSSWGLGYGYTF
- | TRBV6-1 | CASSEIGGTDYNSPLHF
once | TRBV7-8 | CASSPRGATNEKLFF
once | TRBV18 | CASSPYHGTGYNEQFF
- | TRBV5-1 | CASSTLAGSSYEQYF
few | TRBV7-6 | CASSPTSGEQFF
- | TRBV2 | CASRLGGTETQYF
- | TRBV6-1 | CASSDVWRDGTYEQYF
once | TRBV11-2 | CASSLVPGRETQYF
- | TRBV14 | CASSQGGRAEQFF
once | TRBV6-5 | CASQGAANEKLFF
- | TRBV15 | CATSRAGDTQYF
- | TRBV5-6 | CASSQTPTRANTEAFF
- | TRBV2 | CASTEGAFSYEQYF
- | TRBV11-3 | CASSFGGGALETQYF
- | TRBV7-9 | CASSGDSWIDYGYTF
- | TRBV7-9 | CASSLVGTSGRDTKNIQYF
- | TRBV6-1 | CASSDGDRNYGYTF
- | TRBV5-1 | CASSEGLSSYEQYF
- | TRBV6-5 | CASSYGDPRQGVGYTF
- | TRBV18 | CASSPPILAGNYSDTQYF
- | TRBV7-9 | CASSLAGGGYYEQYF
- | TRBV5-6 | CASSLAAGETQYF
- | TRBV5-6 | CASSFRASGANVLTF
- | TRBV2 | CASSEALRLAGGSGELFF
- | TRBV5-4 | CASSLVFPDTEAFF
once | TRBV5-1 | CASSYTGWAEAFF